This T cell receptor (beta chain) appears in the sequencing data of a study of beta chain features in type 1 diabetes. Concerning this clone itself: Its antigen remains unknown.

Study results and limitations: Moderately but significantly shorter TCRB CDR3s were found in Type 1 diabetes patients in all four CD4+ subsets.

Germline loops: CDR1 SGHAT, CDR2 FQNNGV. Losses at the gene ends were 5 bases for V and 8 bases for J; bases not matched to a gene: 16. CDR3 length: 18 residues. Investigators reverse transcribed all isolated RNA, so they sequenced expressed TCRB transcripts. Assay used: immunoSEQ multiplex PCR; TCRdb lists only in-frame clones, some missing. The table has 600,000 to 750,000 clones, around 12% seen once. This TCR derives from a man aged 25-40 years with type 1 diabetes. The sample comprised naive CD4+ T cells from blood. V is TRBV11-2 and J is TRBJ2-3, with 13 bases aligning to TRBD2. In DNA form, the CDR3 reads TGTGCCAGCAGCCCCACCCGGGGGACTAGCGGGAATGTGGGTACGCAGTATTTT. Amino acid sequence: CASSPTRGTSGNVGTQYF. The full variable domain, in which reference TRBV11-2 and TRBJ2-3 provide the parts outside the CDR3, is EAGVAQSPRYKIIEKRQSVAFWCNPISGHATLYWYQQILGQGPKLLIQFQNNGVVDDSQLPKDRFSAERLKGVDSTLKIQPAKLEDSAVYLCASSPTRGTSGNVGTQYFGPGTRLTVL.